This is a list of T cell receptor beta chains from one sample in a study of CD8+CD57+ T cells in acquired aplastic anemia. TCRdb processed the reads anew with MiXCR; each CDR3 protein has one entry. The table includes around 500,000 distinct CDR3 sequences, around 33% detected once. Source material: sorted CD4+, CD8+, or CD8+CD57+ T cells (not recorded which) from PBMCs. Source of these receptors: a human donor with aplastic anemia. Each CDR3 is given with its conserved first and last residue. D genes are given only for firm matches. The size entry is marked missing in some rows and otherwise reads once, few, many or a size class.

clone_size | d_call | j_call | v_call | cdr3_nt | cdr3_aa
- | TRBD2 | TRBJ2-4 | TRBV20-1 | TGCAGTGCTCTAGCGGGGGCAGCCAAAAACATTCAGTACTTC | CSALAGAAKNIQYF
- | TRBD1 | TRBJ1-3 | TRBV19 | TGTGCCAGTAATATGGGACAGGGCATACAGTATGGAAACACCATATATTTT | CASNMGQGIQYGNTIYF
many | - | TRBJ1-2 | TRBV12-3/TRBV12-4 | TGTGCCAGCAGTTCCGCCTCTTCAGCTGGCTACACCTTC | CASSSASSAGYTF
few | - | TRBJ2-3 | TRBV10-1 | TGCGCCAGCAGTGAGTCGCTGGCGGGTTCGGATACGCAGTATTTT | CASSESLAGSDTQYF
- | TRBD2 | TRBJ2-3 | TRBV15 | TGTGCCACCAGCAGAAGCCCCGGGACTACAGATACGCGGTATTTT | CATSRSPGTTDTRYF
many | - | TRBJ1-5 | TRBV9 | TGTGCCAGCAGCGTTACCGCCCAGGGGAATCAGCCCCAGCATTTT | CASSVTAQGNQPQHF
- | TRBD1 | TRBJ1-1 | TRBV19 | TGTGCCAGTAGTATATCACAGGGGATAGGCACTGAAGCTTTCTTT | CASSISQGIGTEAFF
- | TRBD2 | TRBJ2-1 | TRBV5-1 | TGCGCCAGCAGCCTCTCGACTAGCGGAGGGGGCTTGAATGAGCAGTTCTTC | CASSLSTSGGGLNEQFF
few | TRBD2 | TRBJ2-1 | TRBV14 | TGTGCCAGCAGTCGAAGCGGGGGGGCAGATGAGCAGTTCTTC | CASSRSGGADEQFF
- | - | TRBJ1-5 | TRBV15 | TGTGCCACCAGCAGAGATCGGGGGCGGGAGCCCCAGCATTTT | CATSRDRGREPQHF
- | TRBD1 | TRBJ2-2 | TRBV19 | TGTGCCAGTAGTATAGACGGGACAGGCAACACCGGGGAGCTGTTTTTT | CASSIDGTGNTGELFF
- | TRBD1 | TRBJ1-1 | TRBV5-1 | TGCGCCAGCAGATGGGACAGGGATGAAGCTTTCTTT | CASRWDRDEAFF
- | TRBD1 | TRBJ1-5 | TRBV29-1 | TGCAGTGAGTCGAACAGGGGATCTTATCAGCCCCAGCATTTT | CSESNRGSYQPQHF
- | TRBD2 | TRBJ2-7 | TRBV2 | TGTGCCAGCAAGGGACTAGCGGGAAGTTACGAGCAGTACTTC | CASKGLAGSYEQYF
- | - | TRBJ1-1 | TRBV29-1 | TGCAGCGTTGACTTAGGGAACACTGAAGCTTTCTTT | CSVDLGNTEAFF
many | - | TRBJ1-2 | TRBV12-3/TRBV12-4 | TGTGCCAGCAGTTTGGGGGGCATGACATCTCATGGCTACACCTTC | CASSLGGMTSHGYTF
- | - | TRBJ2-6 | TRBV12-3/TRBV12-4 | TGTGCCAGCAGTCACACTGGGGCCAACGTCCTGACTTTC | CASSHTGANVLTF
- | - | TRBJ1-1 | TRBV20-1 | TGCAGTGCTAGGTCAGGGTCGTTGAACACTGAAGCTTTCTTT | CSARSGSLNTEAFF
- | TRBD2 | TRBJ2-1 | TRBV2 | TGTGCCAGCAGTTCCGCTCGCGGGAGGAACTACAATGAGCAGTTCTTC | CASSSARGRNYNEQFF
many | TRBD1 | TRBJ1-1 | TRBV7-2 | TGTGCCAGCAGCTTTGGGACAGGGAACACTGAAGCTTTCTTT | CASSFGTGNTEAFF
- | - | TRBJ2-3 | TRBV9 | TGTGCCAGCAGCCCCCAAGATGGAGATACGCAGTATTTT | CASSPQDGDTQYF
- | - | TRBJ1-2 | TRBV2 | TGTGCCAGCCTTCGAGGACTCTATGGCTACACCTTC | CASLRGLYGYTF
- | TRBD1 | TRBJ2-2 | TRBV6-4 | TGTGCCAGCGAAGCTCGGGACAGGGGAACCGGGGAGCTGTTTTTT | CASEARDRGTGELFF
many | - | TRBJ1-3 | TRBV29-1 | TGCAGCGTTGATAAGCTAGCCTCTGGAAACACCATATATTTT | CSVDKLASGNTIYF
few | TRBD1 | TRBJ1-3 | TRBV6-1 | TGTGCCAGCAGTCCTGCGGGGCAGGGGGCTGAGGACACCATATATTTT | CASSPAGQGAEDTIYF
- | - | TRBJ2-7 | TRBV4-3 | TGCGCCAGCAGCCAACAAACAGGGATTTCCTACGAGCAGTACTTC | CASSQQTGISYEQYF
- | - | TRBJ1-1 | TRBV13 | TGTGCCAGCAGCTTCTCCCAGACGATCGAGAACACTGAAGCTTTCTTT | CASSFSQTIENTEAFF
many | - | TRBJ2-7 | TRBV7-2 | TGTGCCAGCAGCTCCATCCAAAAGATCTACGAGCAGTACTTC | CASSSIQKIYEQYF
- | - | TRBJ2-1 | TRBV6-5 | TGTGCCAGCAGGTACGGACAGGCGGGGGATGAGCAGTTCTTC | CASRYGQAGDEQFF
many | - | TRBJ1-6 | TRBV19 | TGTGCCAGTAGTATAGATGGCGTCTTCTATAATTCACCCCTCCACTTT | CASSIDGVFYNSPLHF
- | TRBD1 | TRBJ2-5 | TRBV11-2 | TGTGCCAGCAGCGGAAAAGGGGGCTGGGGGGAGACCCAGTACTTC | CASSGKGGWGETQYF
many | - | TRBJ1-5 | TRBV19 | TGTGCCAGTAGTATCATGTTCGGTAATCAGCCCCAGCATTTT | CASSIMFGNQPQHF
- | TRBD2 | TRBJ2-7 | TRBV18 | TGTGCCAGCTCACGCCTGGGACTAGATGCCGAGCAGTACTTC | CASSRLGLDAEQYF